A selection of T cell receptor beta chains follows, all from one sample in a study of CD8+ T cells in alopecia areata. TCRdb's table, derived via immunoSEQ multiplex PCR, lists solely in-frame clones and lacks some. The sample has 120,000 to 150,000 clones; 87% are singletons. Source: CD8+ T cells sorted from blood, taken at week 0. These receptors were collected from a human donor with alopecia areata. Both conserved end residues are part of each CDR3. Size values are once, few and many counts, or a class for expanded clones, and some rows have none.

j_gene,abundance,v_gene,CDR3aa
TRBJ1-4,-,TRBV6-5,CASSYSGQGKEKLFF
TRBJ2-2,-,TRBV5-1,CASSPGQGTGELFF
TRBJ2-1,once,TRBV5-4,CASSFRGSYNEQFF
TRBJ1-2,-,TRBV2,CASWGGRGGYTF
TRBJ2-3,-,TRBV7-6,CASSRGGDTQYF
TRBJ2-7,-,TRBV5-4,CASSLGQGNEQYF
TRBJ2-6,few,TRBV21-1,CASSKVGCVGANVLTF
TRBJ1-1,once,TRBV6-5,CASSYSGGLSTEAFF
TRBJ2-5,-,TRBV25-1,CASSELNRGQETQYF
TRBJ2-7,-,TRBV4-1,CASSEETSGATYEQYF